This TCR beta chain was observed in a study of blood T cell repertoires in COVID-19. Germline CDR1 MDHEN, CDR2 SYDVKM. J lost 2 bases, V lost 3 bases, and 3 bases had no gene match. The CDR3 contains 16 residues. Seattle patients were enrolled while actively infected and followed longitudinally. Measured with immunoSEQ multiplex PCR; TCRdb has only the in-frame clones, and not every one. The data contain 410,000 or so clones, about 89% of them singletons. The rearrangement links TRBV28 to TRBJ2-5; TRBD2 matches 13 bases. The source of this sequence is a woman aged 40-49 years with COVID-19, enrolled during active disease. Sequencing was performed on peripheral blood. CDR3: CASSFGLAGVQETQYF. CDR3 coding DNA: TGTGCCAGCAGTTTCGGACTAGCGGGAGTTCAAGAGACCCAGTACTTC. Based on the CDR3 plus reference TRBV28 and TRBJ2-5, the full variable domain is DVKVTQSSRYLVKRTGEKVFLECVQDMDHENMFWYRQDPGLGLRLIYFSYDVKMKEKGDIPEGYSVSREKKERFSLILESASTNQTSMYLCASSFGLAGVQETQYFGPGTRLLVL.